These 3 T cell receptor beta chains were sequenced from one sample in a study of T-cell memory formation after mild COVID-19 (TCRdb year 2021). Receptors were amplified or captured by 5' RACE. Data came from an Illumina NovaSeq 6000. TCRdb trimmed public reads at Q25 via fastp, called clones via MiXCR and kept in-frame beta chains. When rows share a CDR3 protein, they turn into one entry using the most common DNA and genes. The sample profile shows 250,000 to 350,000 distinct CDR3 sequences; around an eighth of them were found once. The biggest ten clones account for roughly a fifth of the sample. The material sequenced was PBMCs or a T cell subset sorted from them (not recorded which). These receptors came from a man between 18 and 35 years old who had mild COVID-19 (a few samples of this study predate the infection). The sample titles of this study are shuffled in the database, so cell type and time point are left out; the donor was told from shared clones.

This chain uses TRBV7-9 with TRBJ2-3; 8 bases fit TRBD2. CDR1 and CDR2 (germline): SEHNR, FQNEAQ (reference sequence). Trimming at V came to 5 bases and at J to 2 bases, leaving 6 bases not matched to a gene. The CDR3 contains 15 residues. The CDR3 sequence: CASSHRGGHTDTQYF. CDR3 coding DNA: TGTGCCAGCAGCCATCGGGGGGGCCACACAGATACGCAGTATTTT.

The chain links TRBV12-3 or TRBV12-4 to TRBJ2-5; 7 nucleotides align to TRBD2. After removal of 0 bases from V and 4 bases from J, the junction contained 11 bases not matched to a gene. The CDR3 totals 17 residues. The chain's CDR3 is CASSLAGASGGGETQYF. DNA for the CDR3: TGTGCCAGCAGTTTAGCCGGGGCTAGCGGCGGCGGAGAGACCCAGTACTTC.

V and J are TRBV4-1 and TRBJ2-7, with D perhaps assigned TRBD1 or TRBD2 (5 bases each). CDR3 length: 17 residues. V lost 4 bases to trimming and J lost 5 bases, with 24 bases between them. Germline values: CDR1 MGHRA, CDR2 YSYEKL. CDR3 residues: CASSRGPTGPIRHEQYF. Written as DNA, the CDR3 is TGCGCCAGCAGCCGAGGACCAACGGGACCGATTAGGCACGAGCAGTACTTC.